This TCR beta chain is drawn from a study of tumor-infiltrating lymphocytes in primary liver carcinoma. The germline gives CDR1 PRHDT, CDR2 FYEKMQ (reference sequence). Trimming stripped 3 bases from V and 4 bases from J, with 12 bases between. CDR3 length: 14 amino acids. Total RNA amounting to roughly 450 ng was the source from which TCR beta cDNA was made with a constant-region primer. Slightly modified ARM-PCR served as the procedure for the TCR beta libraries. These libraries came from three rounds of nested multiplex PCR. The first two PCR rounds used TRBV1-TRBV30 forward primers with a C-beta reverse primer, roughly 10 cycles each. TCRdb reanalysed the multiplex PCR reads using MiXCR and keeps one entry per CDR3 protein. Among tens of thousands of distinct CDR3 sequences listed, 70% to 80% were seen once. Between 20 and 30 mg of unsorted bulk tissue served as the source from which RNA and DNA were co-extracted.

The material sequenced was liver tumor tissue from sampling region 5. This sample's subset: tumor region T5, tumor centre. The TCR originated in a middle-aged man with primary liver carcinoma and hepatitis B virus infection. The chain links TRBV13 to TRBJ2-5; D remains ambiguous. CDR3 region: CASSFVGGVETQYF. CDR3 DNA: TGTGCCAGCAGCTTTGTAGGCGGAGTAGAGACCCAGTACTTC.